This T cell receptor (beta chain) was found in a study of Ad26.COV2.S vaccination and SARS-CoV-2 variants. Study information: In the study, Ad26.COV2.S was injected intramuscularly once, or twice 56 days apart. Study conclusions and caveats: Reported post-vaccination CD8+ and CD4+ T cell responses to spike showed substantial breadth. In TCR breadth and depth analyses, total T cell responses may have been underestimated.

Note on this clone: Its antigen is as yet unknown.

V trimming: 2 bases; J trimming: 3 bases; junction bases outside the gene matches: 16. This CDR3 is 18 amino acids long. Germline CDR1 MGHRA, CDR2 YSYEKL. The treatment was: around 19 received Ad26.COV2.S at low or high dose, single or two shots; 5 received placebo; per-sample allocation not given. Specimens were obtained on day 63 following the first vaccine or placebo injection. This table comes from immunoSEQ multiplex PCR, and its TCRdb copy is limited to in-frame clones, with some not included. The sample consists of about 350,000 clones, more than 85% of them appearing once. The input for sequencing was peripheral blood, taken in a trial of Ad26.COV2.S vaccine versus placebo. The V gene is TRBV4-1, the J gene TRBJ2-7, with 7 bases that match TRBD1. This receptor was obtained from a person between 18 and 65 years old who received the Ad26.COV2.S COVID-19 vaccine or a placebo. The CDR3 sequence: CASSQTELSGTENYEQYF. CDR3 coding DNA: TGCGCCAGCAGCCAAACCGAGTTATCCGGGACAGAGAACTACGAGCAGTACTTC.